The 18 T cell receptor beta chains below were found in one sample sequenced in a study of cytomegalovirus exposure and HLA in healthy donors. PCR amplification relied on 60 Vbeta primers (plus 13 Jbeta primers). Generated by immunoSEQ multiplex PCR, the TCRdb table keeps only in-frame clones and is missing some. The sample has hundreds of thousands of clones; 75% to 90% are singletons. The specimen was PBMCs. The receptors shown here come from a woman aged 18-35 years in good health and CMV-seronegative.

J is TRBJ2-1 and V is TRBV10-3, with 14 positions matching TRBD2. Germline CDR1 and CDR2: ENHRY and SYGVKD. The CDR3 has 16 amino acids. V dropped 7 bases and J dropped 1; count of bases not matched to a gene: 3. The CDR3 sequence: CAITRTSGGSYNEQFF. DNA for the CDR3: TGTGCCATCACTCGGACTAGCGGGGGGTCCTACAATGAGCAGTTCTTC.

V gene TRBV18 combines with J gene TRBJ2-7, with TRBD1 matching 10 bases. With 3 bases clipped from V and 6 bases from J, the junction kept 17 bases outside the gene matches. CDR3 length: 18 amino acids. CDR1 is KGHSH, CDR2 LQKENI, per germline. The CDR3 is CASSPIESGQGSPSEQYF. The CDR3 DNA is TGTGCCAGCTCACCGATAGAGTCGGGACAGGGGAGTCCGAGCGAGCAGTACTTC.

CDR3 protein: CASSQDTALEKLFF. The CDR3, as DNA: TGTGCCAGCAGCCAAGATACCGCACTTGAAAAACTGTTTTTT. The chain combines TRBV14 with TRBJ1-4; D gene unclear. V lost 0 bases, J lost 7 bases, and 9 bases lay in between. CDR3 length: 14 residues. Germline V gives CDR1 SGHDN, CDR2 FVKESK. Filled out from reference TRBV14 and TRBJ1-4, the complete variable domain reads EAGVTQFPSHSVIEKGQTVTLRCDPISGHDNLYWYRRVMGKEIKFLLHFVKESKQDESGMPNNRFLAERTGGTYSTLKVQPAELEDSGVYFCASSQDTALEKLFFGSGTQLSVL.

The CDR3 DNA is TGTGCCAGCTCGGGATCTAGTGACACCGGGGAGCTGTTTTTT. Translation gives CASSGSSDTGELFF. The rearrangement joins TRBV27 to TRBJ2-2; TRBD2 is a possible D gene (5 bases). This CDR3 is 14 amino acids long. The germline V and J ends were trimmed by 8 bases and 3 bases, with 13 bases remaining between them. Germline V lookup: CDR1 MNHEY, CDR2 SMNVEV (reference sequence).

The rearrangement joins TRBV10-1 to TRBJ2-3, with no clear D. Per germline, CDR1 WNHNN and CDR2 SYGVQD (reference sequence). The CDR3 runs 13 residues. V was shortened by 4 bases and J by 4 bases, with 9 bases between the two germline ends. DNA for the CDR3: TGCGCCAGCAGTGCGGTTCTTCCAGATACGCAGTATTTT. Protein sequence: CASSAVLPDTQYF.

The chain uses TRBV9 and TRBJ2-3; 7 bases map to TRBD1. V lost 4 bases and J lost 2; bases outside the gene matches: 13. Germline loops: CDR1 SGDLS, CDR2 YYNGEE. The CDR3 has 17 amino acids. The chain's CDR3 is CASSTRDSLLNTDTQYF. The DNA of the CDR3 is TGTGCCAGCAGCACGAGGGACAGCCTCCTCAACACAGATACGCAGTATTTT. The full variable domain, with the rest looked up from reference TRBV9 and TRBJ2-3, is DSGVTQTPKHLITATGQRVTLRCSPRSGDLSVYWYQQSLDQGLQFLIQYYNGEERAKGNILERFSAQQFPDLHSELNLSSLELGDSALYFCASSTRDSLLNTDTQYFGPGTRLTVL.

This chain joins TRBV27 and TRBJ2-1; possible D gene TRBD2, 7 bases. V was pared by 1 base and J by 10 bases, with 17 bases between. This CDR3 has 15 residues. CDR1 is MNHEY, CDR2 SMNVEV, per germline (reference sequence). The CDR3 region is CASSLLGGAGAEQFF. For the CDR3, the DNA is TGTGCCAGCAGTTTATTGGGGGGGGCGGGAGCGGAGCAGTTCTTC.

V is TRBV7-2 and J is TRBJ2-7; D is perhaps TRBD1 (7 bases). Germline values: CDR1 SGHTA, CDR2 FQGNSA. This CDR3 has 15 amino acids. V gave up 1 base and J gave up 0 bases, with 10 bases separating them. In DNA form, the CDR3 reads TGTGCCAGCAGCTTAGGGGGGGACAGCTCCTACGAGCAGTACTTC. It is translated as CASSLGGDSSYEQYF.

This sequence joins TRBV25-1 and TRBJ1-1; 9 positions agree with TRBD1. J gave up 4 bases and V 3 bases, and 12 bases lay outside the gene matches. The CDR3 consists of 17 residues. Germline CDR1 MGHDK, CDR2 SYGVNS. Here the CDR3 reads CASSDRDRGSWGTEAFF. The CDR3 nucleotides read TGTGCCAGCAGTGATAGAGACAGGGGGTCTTGGGGCACTGAAGCTTTCTTT. Filled out from reference TRBV25-1 and TRBJ1-1, the complete variable domain reads EADIYQTPRYLVIGTGKKITLECSQTMGHDKMYWYQQDPGMELHLIHYSYGVNSTEKGDLSSESTVSRIRTEHFPLTLESARPSHTSQYLCASSDRDRGSWGTEAFFGQGTRLTVV.

The chain links TRBV7-2 to TRBJ1-2; D unclear. The CDR3 length is 17 residues. Trimming stripped 1 base from V and 6 bases from J, with 21 bases between. The germline V gene encodes CDR1 SGHTA and CDR2 FQGNSA. This CDR3 reads CASSLENFGGRGNGYTF. The CDR3 nucleotides read TGTGCCAGCAGCTTAGAGAACTTTGGAGGGAGAGGTAATGGCTACACCTTC.

The genes are TRBV28 and TRBJ2-7; D is perhaps TRBD1 (6 bases). CDR1 MDHEN and CDR2 SYDVKM come from the germline V gene. The V end lost 4 bases, the J end lost 3 bases, and 16 bases lay between the germline ends. CDR3 length: 15 residues. CDR3 in DNA: TGTGCCAGCAGTTCTCTCGGGACAACAATCTACGAGCAGTACTTC. Its protein is CASSSLGTTIYEQYF.

This clone was detected once. The likely explanation is a read error, given a far larger clone one base away. The V and J genes are TRBV19 and TRBJ2-3, with D perhaps TRBD2 (5 bases). Trimming cost V 4 bases and J 0 bases, with 5 bases left between them. The length of the CDR3 is 13 residues. Germline-derived CDR1 and CDR2 are LNHDA and SQIVND (reference sequence). CDR3 coding DNA: TGTGCCAGTAGTAGCGGGAGCACAGATACGCAGTATTTT. Translation: CASSSGSTDTQYF.

The chain employs TRBV5-1 and TRBJ2-3; 8 bases align to TRBD2. The CDR3 has 15 amino acids. Unmatched junction bases numbered 0, after V lost 0 bases and J lost 0 bases. The germline V gene has CDR1 SGHRS and CDR2 YFSETQ. The CDR3 DNA reads TGCGCCAGCAGCTTGGGACTAGCGAGCACAGATACGCAGTATTTT. It is translated as CASSLGLASTDTQYF.

The chain links TRBV25-1 to TRBJ1-4; D possibly corresponds to TRBD1 (6 bases). V was cut by 10 bases and J by 7 bases, with 31 bases left in between. The CDR3 is 18 amino acids. Per the germline V gene, CDR1 is MGHDK and CDR2 is SYGVNS. CDR3 sequence (DNA): TGTGCCACTTCAAAATCCAGGGGCGGTCGCACTAACACTGAAAAACTGTTTTTT. Its protein product is CATSKSRGGRTNTEKLFF.

The V call is TRBV4-2, the J call TRBJ1-4; 8 bases map to TRBD1. This CDR3 has 15 residues. Germline assignment: CDR1 LGHNA and CDR2 YNFKEQ. V trimming: 0 bases; J trimming: 7 bases; junction bases outside the gene matches: 4. This chain's CDR3 is CASSQEDRDREKLFF. CDR3 DNA: TGTGCCAGCAGCCAAGAGGACAGGGACCGTGAAAAACTGTTTTTT.

The chain joins TRBV2 to TRBJ1-5; TRBD1 is a possible D gene (6 bases). Germline V lookup: CDR1 SNHLY, CDR2 FYNNEI. Trimming shortened V by 9 bases and J by 1 base, and 7 bases separated the two germline ends. This CDR3 region has 12 residues. As DNA, the CDR3 is TGTGCCAGTCAGGGGAGCAATCAGCCCCAGCATTTT. Translation gives CASQGSNQPQHF.

V and J are TRBV5-6 and TRBJ1-4; 7 bases are shared with TRBD1. J gave up 13 bases and V 3 bases, and 6 bases lay outside the gene matches. The CDR3 runs to 12 residues. Germline values: CDR1 SGHDT, CDR2 YYEEEE. CDR3 loop: CASSSPGGPLFF. In DNA, the CDR3 is TGTGCCAGCAGCTCCCCAGGGGGGCCACTGTTTTTT. The full variable domain, in which reference TRBV5-6 and TRBJ1-4 provide the parts outside the CDR3, is DAGVTQSPTHLIKTRGQQVTLRCSPKSGHDTVSWYQQALGQGPQFIFQYYEEEERQRGNFPDRFSGHQFPNYSSELNVNALLLGDSALYLCASSSPGGPLFFGSGTQLSVL.

The chain couples TRBV7-2 to TRBJ2-7, with D possibly TRBD1 on 5 matching bases. CDR1 and CDR2 from the germline V gene are SGHTA and FQGNSA. The V end lost 6 bases, the J end lost 1 base, and 10 bases lay between the germline ends. The CDR3 totals 13 residues. For the CDR3, the DNA is TGTGCCAGCAGATTCTCAGGGTCCTACGAGCAGTACTTC. Protein: CASRFSGSYEQYF. Combining the CDR3 with reference TRBV7-2 and TRBJ2-7 gives the whole variable domain GAGVSQSPSNKVTEKGKDVELRCDPISGHTALYWYRQSLGQGLEFLIYFQGNSAPDKSGLPSDRFSAERTGGSVSTLTIQRTQQEDSAVYLCASRFSGSYEQYFGPGTRLTVT.